Below, 26 T cell receptor beta chains from the same sample are listed, as sequenced in a study of T-cell reconstitution after alpha-beta-depleted transplantation in children listed by TCRdb under 2016. This sample's treatment or condition label indicates: allogeneic hematopoietic cell transplantation with graft depleted of TCRalphabeta T cells and CD19 B cells. The library was prepared using PCR. The sample was run on an Illumina HiSeq 2500. TCR library preparation used molecular barcoding, with unique molecular identifiers applied to normalize quantification of the TCRbeta repertoire. In-frame beta chains were kept once TCRdb had trimmed the public reads at Q25 with fastp and called clones with MiXCR. Rows are unified per CDR3 protein, each entry keeping the most common DNA and genes. This sample has about 580,000 distinct CDR3 sequences in its table, and under 30% of those were observed once. About 14% of the sample belongs to the ten largest clones.

The material sequenced was PBMCs, mostly from graft donor cells, taken 360 days after TCRalphabeta/CD19-depleted stem cell transplant. The receptors shown here come from a boy in the first two years of life who had a stem cell transplant for acute myeloid leukemia, so the T cells may come from the graft donor.

The chain is built from TRBV10-3 and TRBJ1-2; 7 bases align to TRBD1. Germline CDR1 reads ENHRY; CDR2 reads SYGVKD. Trimming at V came to 8 bases and at J to 2 bases, leaving 5 bases not matched to a gene. The CDR3 length is 13 residues. The CDR3: CAIGGRGNYGYTF. DNA of the CDR3: TGTGCCATCGGAGGCAGGGGGAACTATGGCTACACCTTC.

The V and J genes are TRBV15 and TRBJ2-4, with 9 bases matching TRBD2. V shed 3 bases and J 3 bases; nucleotides not matched to a gene: 9. Per germline, CDR1 LNHNV and CDR2 YYDKDF (reference sequence). This CDR3 region has 17 residues. This CDR3 reads CATSSWRLADVKNIQYF. CDR3 DNA: TGTGCCACCAGCAGCTGGAGACTAGCGGACGTCAAAAACATTCAGTACTTC.

The chain uses TRBV11-3 and TRBJ2-1; possible D gene TRBD1, 6 bases. V shed 4 bases and J shed 5 bases, with 12 bases lying between them. This CDR3 is built from 14 residues. Germline V gene data show CDR1 as SGHNT and CDR2 as YENEEA. DNA for the CDR3: TGTGCCAGCAGCTCCAGTTGGACAGACAATGAGCAGTTCTTC. Amino acids: CASSSSWTDNEQFF.

This clonotype was observed at least ten times. The chain uses TRBV12-3 or TRBV12-4 and TRBJ2-7, with D perhaps TRBD2 (6 bases). The CDR3 runs to 12 residues. V shed 7 bases and J shed 6 bases, with 13 bases lying between them. CDR3 residues: CASTIRRGEQYF. Here the CDR3 DNA reads TGTGCCAGCACCATTAGGAGGGGCGAGCAGTACTTC.

The rearrangement uses TRBV12-3 or TRBV12-4 and TRBJ1-1; no firm D call. CDR3 size: 13 residues. Trimming left V 8 bases short and J 8 bases short, with 18 bases between. The CDR3 reads CASRFPLAREAFF. Written as DNA, the CDR3 is TGTGCCAGCCGATTTCCCCTGGCCCGGGAAGCTTTCTTT.

This clonotype has a count of ten or more. A junction boundary mismatches the germline segment, possibly from a read error. V gene TRBV20-1 combines with J gene TRBJ2-1; no clear D. CDR1 is DFQATT, CDR2 SNEGSKA, per germline (reference sequence). The CDR3 is 12 residues long. The CDR3 bases are TGCAGTGCTAGAGATTCCGCGAGAGCCGAGCGCTTC. Its translation: CSARDSARAERF.

The CDR3 protein is CASSFNPGTSYEQYF. DNA for the CDR3: TGTGCCAGCAGCTTCAACCCTGGGACCTCCTACGAGCAGTACTTC. The rearrangement uses TRBV11-2 and TRBJ2-7; D is tentatively TRBD1 or TRBD2 (5 bases each). The CDR3 spans 15 residues. The V end lost 3 bases, the J end lost 0 bases, and 12 bases lay between the germline ends. Germline V lookup: CDR1 SGHAT, CDR2 FQNNGV.

This clonotype turned up a few times. This chain connects TRBV11-2 to TRBJ2-2; perhaps TRBD2 as D (5 bases). There are 18 residues in the CDR3. Germline CDR1 SGHAT, CDR2 FQNNGV. Trimming removed 1 base from V and 2 bases from J, with 17 bases in between. The CDR3: CASSLVRLARTNTGELFF. The CDR3, as DNA: TGTGCCAGCAGCTTAGTTCGTCTAGCCAGAACTAACACCGGGGAGCTGTTTTTT.

This clonotype was seen at least ten times. The rearrangement uses TRBV12-3 or TRBV12-4 and TRBJ2-7; 9 bases align to TRBD1. This CDR3 comprises 15 residues. Trimming removed 1 base from V and 3 bases from J; junction bases left unmatched: 4. The CDR3 nucleotides read TGTGCCAGCAGTTTAGGGACAGGGGAAAACTACGAGCAGTACGTC. This sequence encodes CASSLGTGENYEQYV.

This clonotype was picked up many times. CDR3: CASSQVATSTDTQYF. The CDR3 coding sequence is TGCGCCAGCAGCCAAGTGGCGACCTCCACAGATACGCAGTATTTT. The genes are TRBV4-3 and TRBJ2-3; unclear D gene. The V end was cut by 1 base, the J end by 2 bases, with 10 bases between. Germline CDR1 LGHNA, CDR2 YSLEER. The CDR3 sequence is 15 residues long.

In this sample, this clonotype turned up many times. This chain uses TRBV6-6 with TRBJ2-7, with 7 bases fitting TRBD1. Germline V gives CDR1 MNHNY, CDR2 SVGAGI (reference sequence). The J segment lost 8 bases and the V segment lost 5 bases, leaving 9 bases of the junction unmatched. This CDR3 contains 13 residues. The CDR3 protein is CASSQGQTMKQYF. The CDR3, as DNA: TGTGCCAGCAGTCAGGGACAGACAATGAAGCAGTACTTC.

The J gene is TRBJ2-7, the V gene TRBV6-2 or TRBV6-3; D might be TRBD1 (5 bases). With 3 bases removed from V and 5 bases from J, the gap between germline ends came to 29 bases. The CDR3 covers 19 residues. CDR1 and CDR2 (germline): MNHEY, SVGEGT. The CDR3 protein is CASSYSSGPQYRRSNEQYF. The DNA for the CDR3 is TGTGCCAGCAGTTATAGCTCCGGACCGCAGTACAGGCGAAGCAACGAGCAGTACTTC.

V and J are TRBV5-1 and TRBJ2-5; possibly TRBD2 for D (5 bases). The CDR3 length is 15 residues. V was shortened by 5 bases and J by 1 base, with 15 bases between the two germline ends. Germline values: CDR1 SGHRS, CDR2 YFSETQ. This chain's CDR3 is CASSSWPEGQETQYF. Written as DNA, the CDR3 is TGCGCCAGCAGTTCTTGGCCTGAGGGCCAAGAGACCCAGTACTTC.

This clonotype was counted between two and nine times. The V and J genes are TRBV14 and TRBJ2-1; TRBD2 aligns across 13 bases. The CDR3 sequence is 16 residues long. The germline V gene has CDR1 SGHDN and CDR2 FVKESK. V gave up 4 bases and J gave up 12 bases; unmatched junction bases: 12. The CDR3 protein is CASSPLGLAGRQVQFF. The CDR3 DNA is TGTGCCAGCAGCCCCTTGGGACTAGCGGGGCGTCAGGTGCAGTTCTTC.

This clonotype was seen only a few times. The gene calls are TRBV20-1 and TRBJ2-3; a possible D gene is TRBD2 (7 bases). The CDR3 is made up of 15 amino acids. In germline, CDR1 is DFQATT, CDR2 SNEGSKA (reference sequence). V lost 7 bases, J lost 2 bases, and 19 bases lay in between. CDR3 amino acids: CSGPGGPRSTDTQYF. CDR3 in DNA: TGCAGTGGGCCGGGGGGCCCGCGTTCCACAGATACGCAGTATTTT.

The V call is TRBV6-5, the J call TRBJ1-2; D is possibly TRBD1 (5 bases). Germline assignment: CDR1 MNHEY and CDR2 SVGAGI. Trimming took off 2 bases at V and 6 bases at J, with 16 bases between the two ends. This CDR3 contains 15 residues. This chain's CDR3 is CASSYAGPGANGYTF. DNA for the CDR3: TGTGCCAGCAGTTACGCGGGGCCCGGGGCGAATGGCTACACCTTC.

The chain uses TRBV7-9 and TRBJ1-1; D gene uncertain. CDR1 and CDR2 from the germline V gene are SEHNR and FQNEAQ (reference sequence). Trimming removed 0 bases from V and 5 bases from J, with 10 bases in between. CDR3 size: 14 residues. Here the CDR3 DNA reads TGTGCCAGCAGCTTAGCTTGGAGGGTGACTGAAGCTTTCTTT. Its translation: CASSLAWRVTEAFF.

This clonotype was observed many times. This sequence joins TRBV5-1 and TRBJ2-1; 13 bases align to TRBD2. This CDR3 has 18 residues. CDR1 SGHRS and CDR2 YFSETQ come from the germline V gene. The ends lost 4 bases at V and 0 bases at J; junction bases unmatched: 7. The CDR3: CASSPGLAGASSYNEQFF. The CDR3 DNA reads TGCGCCAGCAGCCCCGGACTAGCGGGGGCCTCCTCCTACAATGAGCAGTTCTTC.

At least ten counts were recorded for this clonotype. The CDR3 bases are TGCAGTGCAAACCCTAGCGGGGGGTTCGACACAGATACGCAGTATTTT. Its translation: CSANPSGGFDTDTQYF. The chain is built from TRBV20-1 and TRBJ2-3; 11 bases line up with TRBD2. Losses at the gene ends were 6 bases for V and 2 bases for J; bases not matched to a gene: 10. In germline, CDR1 is DFQATT, CDR2 SNEGSKA (reference sequence). The length of the CDR3 is 16 residues.

Points on this clonotype: A read error may account for a junction end that differs from germline. V is TRBV20-1 and J is TRBJ2-1; D may be TRBD1 (5 bases). Germline lookup yields CDR1 DFQATT and CDR2 SNEGSKA (reference sequence). The length of the CDR3 is 15 residues. CDR3 nucleotide sequence: TGCAATGCTAGTTCTAGGCAGGGCTCCTACAATGAGCAGTTCTTC. Residues: CNASSRQGSYNEQFF.

This clonotype was observed many times. V gene TRBV10-3 combines with J gene TRBJ2-5; the match to TRBD1 covers 7 bases. The ends lost 6 bases at V and 0 bases at J; junction bases unmatched: 4. The CDR3 extends over 14 amino acids. From germline, CDR1 is ENHRY and CDR2 SYGVKD. The CDR3, as DNA: TGTGCCATCAGCCGGGACAGCCACCAAGAGACCCAGTACTTC. It codes for CAISRDSHQETQYF.

This clonotype was observed many times. This chain joins TRBV20-1 and TRBJ2-7; D is tentatively TRBD1 or TRBD2 (5 bases each). The germline gives CDR1 DFQATT, CDR2 SNEGSKA (reference sequence). Trimming shortened V by 4 bases and J by 3 bases, and 10 bases separated the two germline ends. The CDR3 has 12 amino acids. The CDR3 DNA follows: TGCAGTGCTACAGGGACGGGCTACGAGCAGTACGTC. Encoded protein: CSATGTGYEQYV.

This clonotype has only a few counts. The gene calls are TRBV6-4 and TRBJ1-1; 8 bases are a match to TRBD1. The CDR3 extends over 15 amino acids. Germline CDR1 and CDR2: MRHNA and SNTAGT. The ends lost 10 bases at V and 0 bases at J; junction bases unmatched: 10. The CDR3 here is CATDQGAALNTEAFF. CDR3 DNA: TGTGCCACCGATCAGGGGGCCGCCCTGAACACTGAAGCTTTCTTT.

This clonotype came up a few times. The chain uses TRBV7-8 and TRBJ2-7; 10 positions match TRBD1. The V and J ends lost 5 bases and 4 bases, in that order; junction bases with no gene match: 14. Germline assignment: CDR1 SGHVS and CDR2 FQNEAQ. The CDR3 has 17 amino acids. The CDR3 DNA sequence: TGTGCCAGCAGCCCTAGCCCGGAGGGACAGGGGTCATACGAGCAGTACGTC. Protein: CASSPSPEGQGSYEQYV.

This clonotype was seen only a few times. The rearrangement joins TRBV20-1 to TRBJ1-1; D ambiguous. The germline CDR1 and CDR2 sequences are DFQATT and SNEGSKA (reference sequence). CDR3 length equals 15 residues. Trimming took 4 bases from V and 0 from J, leaving 15 bases between them. The CDR3 loop is CSATPLGRLNTEAFF. CDR3 in DNA: TGCAGTGCTACCCCCCTCGGACGGTTGAACACTGAAGCTTTCTTT.

This chain joins TRBV7-2 and TRBJ2-3; 9 bases map to TRBD2. Germline trimming cut 6 bases from V and 6 bases from J; bases unmatched to any gene: 10. The CDR3 totals 15 residues. Germline CDR1 is SGHTA and CDR2 is FQGNSA. CDR3 region: CASRHKRGDSDTQYF. In nucleotides, the CDR3 is TGTGCCAGCAGACATAAGCGGGGGGATTCGGATACGCAGTATTTT.